The 8 T cell receptor beta chains in this list originate from one sample, sequenced in a study of blood T cell repertoires in COVID-19. Method: immunoSEQ multiplex PCR; TCRdb's copy keeps in-frame clones and lacks some. In the table there are under 550,000 clones, about 87% of which are singletons. Sequencing was done on a sample of peripheral blood. These receptors were taken from a young man with COVID-19, enrolled during active disease.

The chain joins TRBV3-1 (or the pseudogene TRBV3-2) to TRBJ2-1; 8 nucleotides agree with TRBD1. The CDR3 extends over 15 amino acids. CDR1 and CDR2 from the germline V gene are LGHDT and YNNKEL (reference sequence). After removal of 4 bases from V and 4 bases from J, the junction contained 6 bases not matched to a gene. The CDR3, as DNA: TGTGCCAGCAGCCTCCGGGACAGGTTATACAATGAGCAGTTCTTC. Amino acids: CASSLRDRLYNEQFF.

The chain uses TRBV6-1 and TRBJ1-2; D is ambiguous. V lost 0 bases to trimming and J lost 4 bases, with 9 bases between them. Germline V gene data show CDR1 as MNHNS and CDR2 as SASEGT. CDR3 length: 14 amino acids. The CDR3 loop reads CASSEALGSYGYTF. Written as DNA, the CDR3 is TGTGCCAGCAGTGAAGCGCTAGGTTCCTATGGCTACACCTTC.

V and J are TRBV12-3 or TRBV12-4 and TRBJ2-1, with D possibly being TRBD2 (5 bases). The ends were cut back, 4 bases at V and 6 bases at J, with 10 bases in the middle. The CDR3 contains 13 residues. The CDR3 bases are TGTGCCAGCAGTTCAATTACTAGCAATGAGCAGTTCTTC. Protein sequence: CASSSITSNEQFF.

This rearrangement joins TRBV19 to TRBJ1-6; 7 bases fit TRBD1. Germline V gives CDR1 LNHDA, CDR2 SQIVND (reference sequence). With V trimmed by 7 bases and J by 6 bases, 6 bases remained unmatched. The CDR3 is 14 amino acids. The CDR3 DNA reads TGTGCCAGTACCACCCGGGACAGTAATTCACCCCTCCACTTT. The encoded protein is CASTTRDSNSPLHF.

The chain couples TRBV3-1 (or the pseudogene TRBV3-2) to TRBJ2-7, with TRBD2 matching over 13 bases. Germline trimming cut 5 bases from V and 6 bases from J; bases unmatched to any gene: 10. Germline CDR1 LGHDT, CDR2 YNNKEL (reference sequence). This CDR3 has 16 residues. For the CDR3, the DNA is TGTGCCAGCAGCACGGGACTAGCGGGGCCTTCTGGCGAGCAGTACTTC. Amino acid sequence: CASSTGLAGPSGEQYF.

The chain combines TRBV18 with TRBJ2-7; D call uncertain. V lost 5 bases and J lost 2, with 16 bases in between. Germline CDR1 KGHSH, CDR2 LQKENI. The CDR3 contains 15 residues. The CDR3 reads CASSGDGFPTYEQYF. In DNA form, the CDR3 reads TGTGCCAGCTCAGGAGATGGTTTCCCAACCTACGAGCAGTACTTC.

The chain uses TRBV20-1 and TRBJ2-2; the match to TRBD2 covers 9 bases. There are 15 residues in the CDR3. The V gene end was trimmed by 3 bases and the J gene end by 6 bases; junction bases not matched to a gene: 8. Germline V gives CDR1 DFQATT, CDR2 SNEGSKA (reference sequence). CDR3: CSASFPTSGSGELFF. The DNA for the CDR3 is TGCAGTGCTAGTTTCCCGACTAGCGGCTCCGGGGAGCTGTTTTTT.

The chain has TRBV14 and TRBJ2-5, with a tentative D call TRBD2 (5 bases). CDR1 is SGHDN, CDR2 FVKESK, per germline. This CDR3 has 15 residues. The germline V and J ends were trimmed by 0 bases and 4 bases, with 12 bases remaining between them. The DNA for the CDR3 is TGTGCCAGCAGCCAAGAGGCTAGCTTGACAGAGACCCAGTACTTC. Its protein product is CASSQEASLTETQYF. The full variable domain, with the rest looked up from reference TRBV14 and TRBJ2-5, is EAGVTQFPSHSVIEKGQTVTLRCDPISGHDNLYWYRRVMGKEIKFLLHFVKESKQDESGMPNNRFLAERTGGTYSTLKVQPAELEDSGVYFCASSQEASLTETQYFGPGTRLLVL.